The clone carrying this T cell receptor (beta chain) is deemed medium-sized. Its antigen is unknown. TCRdb fed the 5' RACE reads into MiXCR, producing one record per CDR3 protein. The repertoire holds 5,000 to 6,000 distinct CDR3 sequences, with 13% as singletons. These data are taken from a study of spatial heterogeneity in lung cancer. General study findings and limits: Tumoral mutation counts were tracked by counts of expanded intratumoral alpha and beta TCRs.

Time point: sample taken at primary tumor resection. Whole RNA, isolated from tumor, nontumor lung or frozen PBMC, was sequenced without prior sorting. V was shortened by 1 base and J by 0 bases, with 10 bases between the two germline ends. The V gene's germline CDR1 is MDHEN and CDR2 SYDVKM. CDR3 length equals 16 residues. The TCR was taken from a female donor with early-stage non-small cell lung cancer. The chain has TRBV28 and TRBJ1-5, with D possibly being TRBD1 (6 bases). Sequencing was performed on lung tumor tissue, taken at surgery. CDR3 loop: CASSLYGQYSNQPQHF. The CDR3 nucleotides are TGTGCCAGCAGTTTATACGGACAGTATAGCAATCAGCCCCAGCATTTT.